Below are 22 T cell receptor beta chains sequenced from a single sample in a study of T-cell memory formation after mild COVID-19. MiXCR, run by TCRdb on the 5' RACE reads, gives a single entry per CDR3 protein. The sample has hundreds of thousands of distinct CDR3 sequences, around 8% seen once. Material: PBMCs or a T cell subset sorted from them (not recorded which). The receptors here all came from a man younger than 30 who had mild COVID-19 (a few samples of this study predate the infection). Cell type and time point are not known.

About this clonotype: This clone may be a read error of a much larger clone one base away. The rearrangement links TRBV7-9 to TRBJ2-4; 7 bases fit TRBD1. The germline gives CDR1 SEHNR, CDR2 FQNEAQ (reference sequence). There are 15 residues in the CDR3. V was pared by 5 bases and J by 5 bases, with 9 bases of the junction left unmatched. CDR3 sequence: CASSAMNRGQNIQYF. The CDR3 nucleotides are TGTGCCAGCAGCGCCATGAACAGGGGACAAAACATTCAGTACTTC.

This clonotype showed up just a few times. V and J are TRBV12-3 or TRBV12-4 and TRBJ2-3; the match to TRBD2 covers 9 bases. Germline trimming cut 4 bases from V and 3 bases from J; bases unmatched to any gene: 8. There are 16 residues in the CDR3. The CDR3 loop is CASSSPAGGGTDTQYF. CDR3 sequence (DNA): TGTGCCAGCAGTTCCCCAGCGGGGGGAGGAACAGATACGCAGTATTTT.

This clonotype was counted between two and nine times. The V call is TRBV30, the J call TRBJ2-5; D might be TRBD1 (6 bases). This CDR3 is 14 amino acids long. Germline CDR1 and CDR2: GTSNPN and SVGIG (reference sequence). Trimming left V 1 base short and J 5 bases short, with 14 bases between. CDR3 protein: CAWSEWGPGETQYF. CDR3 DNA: TGTGCCTGGAGTGAGTGGGGGCCCGGGGAGACCCAGTACTTC.

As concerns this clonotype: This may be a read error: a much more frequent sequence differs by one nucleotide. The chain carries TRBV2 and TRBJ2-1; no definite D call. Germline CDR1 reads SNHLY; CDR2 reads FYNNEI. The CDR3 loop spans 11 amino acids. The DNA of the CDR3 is TGTGCCAGCAACTACTACATTGAGCAGTTCTTC. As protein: CASNYYIEQFF.

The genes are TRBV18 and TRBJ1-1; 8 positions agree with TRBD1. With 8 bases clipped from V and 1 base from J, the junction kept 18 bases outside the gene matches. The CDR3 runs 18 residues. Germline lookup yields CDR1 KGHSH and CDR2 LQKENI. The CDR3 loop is CASTPSPDRVEKNTEAFF. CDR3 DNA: TGTGCCAGCACCCCTTCACCGGACAGGGTTGAGAAGAACACTGAAGCTTTCTTT.

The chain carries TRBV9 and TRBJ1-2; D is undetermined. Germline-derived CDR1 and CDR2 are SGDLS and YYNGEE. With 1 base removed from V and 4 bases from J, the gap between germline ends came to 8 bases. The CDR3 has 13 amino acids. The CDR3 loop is CASSVSNSYGYTF. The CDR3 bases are TGTGCCAGCAGCGTATCGAACAGCTATGGCTACACCTTC.

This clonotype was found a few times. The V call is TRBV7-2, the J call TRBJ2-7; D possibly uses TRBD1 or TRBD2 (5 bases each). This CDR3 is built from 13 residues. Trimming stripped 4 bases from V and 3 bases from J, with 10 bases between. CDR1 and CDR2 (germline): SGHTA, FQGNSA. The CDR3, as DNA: TGTGCCAGCAGCTCGGGACCGTTCTACGAGCAGTACGTC. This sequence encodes CASSSGPFYEQYV.

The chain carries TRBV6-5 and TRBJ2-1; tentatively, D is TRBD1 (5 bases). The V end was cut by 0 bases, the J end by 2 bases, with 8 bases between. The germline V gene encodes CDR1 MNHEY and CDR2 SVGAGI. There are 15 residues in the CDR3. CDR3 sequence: CASSYSQGPYNEQFF. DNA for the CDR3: TGTGCCAGCAGTTACTCCCAGGGTCCCTACAATGAGCAGTTCTTC.

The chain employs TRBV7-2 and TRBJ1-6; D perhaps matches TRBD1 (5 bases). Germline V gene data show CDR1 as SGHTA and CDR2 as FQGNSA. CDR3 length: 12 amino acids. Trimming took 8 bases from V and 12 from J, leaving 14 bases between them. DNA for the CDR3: TGTGCCAGCGGCATCCATGGGGGACCCCTCCACTTT. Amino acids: CASGIHGGPLHF. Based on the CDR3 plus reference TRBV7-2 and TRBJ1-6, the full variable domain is GAGVSQSPSNKVTEKGKDVELRCDPISGHTALYWYRQSLGQGLEFLIYFQGNSAPDKSGLPSDRFSAERTGGSVSTLTIQRTQQEDSAVYLCASGIHGGPLHFGNGTRLTVT.

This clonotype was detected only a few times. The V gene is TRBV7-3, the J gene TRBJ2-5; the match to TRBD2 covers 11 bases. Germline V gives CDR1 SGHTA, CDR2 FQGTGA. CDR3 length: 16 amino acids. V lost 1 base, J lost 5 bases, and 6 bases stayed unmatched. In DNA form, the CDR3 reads TGTGCCAGCAGCTTAAAAGCTAGCGGGGGGCCCGAGACCCAGTACTTC. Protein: CASSLKASGGPETQYF.

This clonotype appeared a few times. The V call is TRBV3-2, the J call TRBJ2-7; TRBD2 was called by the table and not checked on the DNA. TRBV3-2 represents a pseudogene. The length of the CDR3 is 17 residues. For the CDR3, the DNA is TGTGCCAGCAGCCAAGAAATGGCTAGCGGGGCCTTCTACGAGCAGTACTTC. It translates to CASSQEMASGAFYEQYF.

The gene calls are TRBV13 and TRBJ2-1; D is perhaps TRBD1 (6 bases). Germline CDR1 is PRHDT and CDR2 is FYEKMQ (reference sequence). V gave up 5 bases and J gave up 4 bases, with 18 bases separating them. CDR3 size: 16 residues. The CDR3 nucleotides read TGTGCCAGCAGCCAGAGAGCCGGACAGAGATACAATGAGCAGTTCTTC. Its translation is CASSQRAGQRYNEQFF.

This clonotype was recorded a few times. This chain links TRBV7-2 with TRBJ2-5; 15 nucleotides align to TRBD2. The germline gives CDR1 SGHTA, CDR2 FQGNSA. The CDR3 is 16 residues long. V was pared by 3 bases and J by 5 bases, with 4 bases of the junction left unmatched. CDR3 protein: CASSLGLAGGRETQYF. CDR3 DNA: TGTGCCAGCAGCTTGGGACTAGCGGGGGGTCGGGAGACCCAGTACTTC.

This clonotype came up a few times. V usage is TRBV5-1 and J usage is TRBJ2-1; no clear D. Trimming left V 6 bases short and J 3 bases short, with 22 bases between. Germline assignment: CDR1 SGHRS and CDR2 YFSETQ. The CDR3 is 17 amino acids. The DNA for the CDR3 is TGCGCCAGCACCCTCCAGCCCAGGAGTGGAGTCTACAATGAGCAGTTCTTC. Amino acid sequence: CASTLQPRSGVYNEQFF. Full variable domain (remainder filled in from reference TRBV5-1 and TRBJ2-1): KAGVTQTPRYLIKTRGQQVTLSCSPISGHRSVSWYQQTPGQGLQFLFEYFSETQRNKGNFPGRFSGRQFSNSRSEMNVSTLELGDSALYLCASTLQPRSGVYNEQFFGPGTRLTVL.

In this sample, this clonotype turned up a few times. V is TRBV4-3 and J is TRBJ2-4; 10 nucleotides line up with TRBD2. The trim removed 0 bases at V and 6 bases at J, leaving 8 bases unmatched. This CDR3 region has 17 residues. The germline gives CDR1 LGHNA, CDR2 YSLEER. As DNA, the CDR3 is TGCGCCAGCAGCCAAGAAACGGGAGCGGGGGGGAGAAACATTCAGTACTTC. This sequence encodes CASSQETGAGGRNIQYF.

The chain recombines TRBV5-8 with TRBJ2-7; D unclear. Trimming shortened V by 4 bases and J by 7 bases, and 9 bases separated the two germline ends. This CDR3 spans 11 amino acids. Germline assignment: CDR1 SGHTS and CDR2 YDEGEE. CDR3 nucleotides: TGTGCCAGCAGCCCCCTTCGTGAGCAGTACTTC. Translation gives CASSPLREQYF.

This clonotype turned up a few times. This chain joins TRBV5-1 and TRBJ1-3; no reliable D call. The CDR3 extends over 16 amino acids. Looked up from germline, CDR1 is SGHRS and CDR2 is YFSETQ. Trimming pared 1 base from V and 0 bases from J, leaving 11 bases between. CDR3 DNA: TGCGCCAGCAGCTTGCAACAGATAACCTCTGGAAACACCATATATTTT. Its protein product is CASSLQQITSGNTIYF.

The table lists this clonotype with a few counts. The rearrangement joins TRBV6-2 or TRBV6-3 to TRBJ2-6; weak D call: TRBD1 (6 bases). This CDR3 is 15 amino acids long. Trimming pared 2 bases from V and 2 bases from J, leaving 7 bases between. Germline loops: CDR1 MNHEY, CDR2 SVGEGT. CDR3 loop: CASSYRTAGANVLTF. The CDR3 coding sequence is TGTGCCAGCAGTTACCGGACAGCTGGGGCCAACGTCCTGACTTTC.

CDR3 region: CASSYLTGVGNQPQHF. As DNA, the CDR3 is TGTGCCAGCAGTTACTTGACAGGGGTCGGCAATCAGCCCCAGCATTTT. This chain uses TRBV6-2 or TRBV6-3 with TRBJ1-5; 8 bases are shared with TRBD1. The germline CDR1 and CDR2 sequences are MNHEY and SVGEGT. The CDR3 runs to 16 residues. V gave up 1 base and J gave up 2 bases; unmatched junction bases: 4.

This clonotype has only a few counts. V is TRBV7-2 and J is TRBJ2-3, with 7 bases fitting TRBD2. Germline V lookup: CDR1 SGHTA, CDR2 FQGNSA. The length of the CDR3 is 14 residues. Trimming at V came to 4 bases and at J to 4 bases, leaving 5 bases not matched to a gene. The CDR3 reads CASSSQRGADTQYF. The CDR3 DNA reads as TGTGCCAGCAGCTCCCAGCGGGGAGCAGATACGCAGTATTTT.

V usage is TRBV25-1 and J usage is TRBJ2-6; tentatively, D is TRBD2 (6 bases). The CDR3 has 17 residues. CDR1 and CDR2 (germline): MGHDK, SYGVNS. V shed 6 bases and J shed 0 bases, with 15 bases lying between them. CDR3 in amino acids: CASSRGDLSSGANVLTF. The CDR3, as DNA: TGTGCCAGCAGCCGCGGGGACTTAAGCTCTGGGGCCAACGTCCTGACTTTC.

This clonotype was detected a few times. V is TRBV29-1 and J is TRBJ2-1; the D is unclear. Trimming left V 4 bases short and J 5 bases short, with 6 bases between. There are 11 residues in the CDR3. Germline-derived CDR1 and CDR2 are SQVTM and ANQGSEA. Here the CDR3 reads CSVVENNEQFF. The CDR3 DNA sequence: TGCAGCGTTGTGGAGAACAATGAGCAGTTCTTC.